Following are 18 T cell receptor beta chains from one sample sequenced in a study of response to subunit inactivated influenza vaccine. TCRdb reprocessed the RT-PCR reads with MiXCR, giving one entry per CDR3 protein. In the table there are fewer than 250,000 distinct CDR3 sequences, about 15% of which are singletons. Material: CD8+ T cells sorted from PBMCs, obtained approximately 5 days after vaccination. These TCRs come from a man in his forties or fifties who received an inactivated influenza vaccine.

This clonotype was observed a few times. One junction end does not reproduce the germline sequence, and a read error may be involved. The chain carries TRBV2 and TRBJ2-7, with D tentatively TRBD1 or TRBD2 (5 bases each). Germline-derived CDR1 and CDR2 are SNHLY and FYNNEI. The CDR3 loop spans 15 amino acids. The CDR3 coding sequence is TGTGCCAGCAGGGAAGGTGGGACGGAAACCTACGAGCAGTACTTC. Amino acid sequence: CASREGGTETYEQYF.

The chain combines TRBV7-9 with TRBJ2-3, with TRBD2 matching over 11 bases. Germline trimming cut 5 bases from V and 2 bases from J; bases unmatched to any gene: 9. CDR3 length: 17 amino acids. CDR1 SEHNR and CDR2 FQNEAQ come from the germline V gene (reference sequence). For the CDR3, the DNA is TGTGCCAGCAGCCCCTCACTAGCGGGGGAGGCCACAGATACGCAGTATTTT. Amino acid sequence: CASSPSLAGEATDTQYF.

This chain joins TRBV7-8 and TRBJ1-5; the D is unclear. Germline assignment: CDR1 SGHVS and CDR2 FQNEAQ. Deletions cut 6 bases from V and 0 bases from J, with 9 bases between. The CDR3 sequence is 14 residues long. The CDR3 DNA reads as TGTGCCAGCAGTCCCGGTTTTAGCAATCAGCCCCAGCATTTT. It encodes CASSPGFSNQPQHF.

This clonotype was seen a handful of times. V usage is TRBV15 and J usage is TRBJ1-5; TRBD1 agrees at 8 bases. Germline-derived CDR1 and CDR2 are LNHNV and YYDKDF (reference sequence). The trim removed 4 bases at V and 4 bases at J, leaving 3 bases unmatched. The CDR3 consists of 14 residues. The CDR3 DNA reads as TGTGCCACCAGCAAGGACAGGGCAAATCAGCCCCAGCATTTT. Its translation: CATSKDRANQPQHF.

This clonotype turned up a few times. The chain combines TRBV7-9 with TRBJ1-2; D is uncertain. Trimming cost V 1 base and J 12 bases, with 9 bases left between them. Germline CDR1 reads SEHNR; CDR2 reads FQNEAQ (reference sequence). This CDR3 is built from 11 residues. The CDR3 spells CASSLGSLHTF. In DNA, the CDR3 is TGTGCCAGCAGCTTAGGCAGCCTACACACCTTC.

This clonotype showed up many times. This chain links TRBV4-2 with TRBJ1-6; no reliable D call. CDR1 and CDR2 (germline): LGHNA, YNFKEQ. The ends were cut back, 2 bases at V and 8 bases at J, with 13 bases in the middle. This CDR3 has 15 amino acids. CDR3 nucleotides: TGTGCCAGCAGCCAATACGTGGGGTCAGATTCACCCCTCCACTTT. Translation gives CASSQYVGSDSPLHF.

The rearrangement links TRBV6-2 or TRBV6-3 to TRBJ2-1; 7 bases are shared with TRBD1. The V and J ends lost 0 bases and 7 bases, in that order; junction bases with no gene match: 6. The CDR3 spans 15 residues. CDR1 and CDR2 (germline): MNHEY, SVGEGT. The CDR3 protein is CASSYSERGRNEQFF. The DNA of the CDR3 is TGTGCCAGCAGTTACTCGGAGAGGGGGCGGAATGAGCAGTTCTTC.

This clonotype has only a few counts. V and J are TRBV2 and TRBJ2-1, with no clear D. The CDR3 runs 10 residues. Trimming shortened V by 7 bases and J by 9 bases, and 7 bases separated the two germline ends. Germline lookup yields CDR1 SNHLY and CDR2 FYNNEI. Here the CDR3 DNA reads TGTGCCAGCATGTATGGTGAGCAGTTCTTC. Translating it yields CASMYGEQFF. Full variable domain (rest looked up from reference TRBV2 and TRBJ2-1): EPEVTQTPSHQVTQMGQEVILRCVPISNHLYFYWYRQILGQKVEFLVSFYNNEISEKSEIFDDQFSVERPDGSNFTLKIRSTKLEDSAMYFCASMYGEQFFGPGTRLTVL.

V and J are TRBV5-5 and TRBJ2-2, with TRBD1 matching 10 bases. The germline V gene encodes CDR1 SGHKS and CDR2 YYEKEE (reference sequence). This CDR3 spans 16 amino acids. Trimming cost V 4 bases and J 5 bases; bases outside gene matches: 8. As DNA, the CDR3 is TGTGCCAGCAGCGGCCGGGACAGGGGATGGACCGGGGAGCTGTTTTTT. It yields the protein CASSGRDRGWTGELFF. Combining the CDR3 with reference TRBV5-5 and TRBJ2-2 gives the whole variable domain DAGVTQSPTHLIKTRGQQVTLRCSPISGHKSVSWYQQVLGQGPQFIFQYYEKEERGRGNFPDRFSARQFPNYSSELNVNALLLGDSALYLCASSGRDRGWTGELFFGEGSRLTVL.

This clonotype has at least ten counts. This chain joins TRBV5-5 and TRBJ2-5, with 7 bases fitting TRBD1. Looked up from germline, CDR1 is SGHKS and CDR2 is YYEKEE (reference sequence). The CDR3 runs 14 residues. V trimming: 4 bases; J trimming: 1 base; junction bases outside the gene matches: 4. The CDR3 bases are TGTGCCAGCAGCCCGGGGACAGCCCAAGAGACCCAGTACTTC. Amino acids: CASSPGTAQETQYF.

This clonotype was found a few times. This chain uses TRBV20-1 with TRBJ1-5; no clear D. CDR1 and CDR2 (germline): DFQATT, SNEGSKA (reference sequence). This CDR3 spans 15 amino acids. The V end lost 4 bases, the J end lost 2 bases, and 15 bases lay between the germline ends. The CDR3 here is CSATLGMKGNQPQHF. As DNA, the CDR3 is TGCAGTGCTACGCTAGGGATGAAAGGCAATCAGCCCCAGCATTTT.

V usage is TRBV20-1 and J usage is TRBJ1-6, with D maybe TRBD1 (6 bases). Germline CDR1 DFQATT, CDR2 SNEGSKA (reference sequence). The CDR3 extends over 13 amino acids. Trimming cost V 6 bases and J 10 bases, with 16 bases left between them. The chain's CDR3 is CSAPTGPGSPLHF. The CDR3 region has the DNA TGCAGTGCCCCGACAGGCCCAGGGTCACCCCTCCACTTT.

The chain couples TRBV7-8 to TRBJ2-5; 11 bases agree with TRBD1. Trimming cost V 1 base and J 4 bases; bases outside gene matches: 5. Germline loops: CDR1 SGHVS, CDR2 FQNEAQ. This CDR3 comprises 16 residues. This CDR3 is CASSLEVDRGRETQYF. DNA of the CDR3: TGTGCCAGCAGCTTAGAGGTGGACAGGGGGCGAGAGACCCAGTACTTC.

This clonotype was seen more than once but under ten times. This chain uses TRBV7-9 with TRBJ1-4, with a weak D call TRBD1 (6 bases). V was clipped by 8 bases and J by 10 bases, with 17 bases between them. The CDR3 contains 13 residues. Germline loops: CDR1 SEHNR, CDR2 FQNEAQ (reference sequence). The DNA of the CDR3 is TGTGCCAGCGTCCCCAGGGGCGGGGGAAAACTGTTTTTT. The encoded protein is CASVPRGGGKLFF.

This clonotype occurred many times. The V call is TRBV4-2, the J call TRBJ2-7; D is possibly TRBD2 (6 bases). The V end was cut by 1 base, the J end by 3 bases, with 13 bases between. The CDR3 extends over 15 amino acids. The V gene's germline CDR1 is LGHNA and CDR2 YNFKEQ. For the CDR3, the DNA is TGTGCCAGCAGCCAAGGAGCGGAGGGAAACTACGAGCAGTACTTC. Its translation: CASSQGAEGNYEQYF.

This clonotype has more than one count but fewer than ten. The rearrangement links TRBV6-2 or TRBV6-3 to TRBJ2-3; 7 positions agree with TRBD2. In germline, CDR1 is MNHEY, CDR2 SVGEGT. The CDR3 spans 15 residues. With V trimmed by 7 bases and J by 2 bases, 9 bases remained unmatched. DNA of the CDR3: TGTGCCAGCAACCAGATCGCGGGAGTCACAGATACGCAGTATTTT. Encoded protein: CASNQIAGVTDTQYF.

The sample holds a few counts of this clonotype. The V gene is TRBV4-2, the J gene TRBJ1-1; D may be TRBD1 (6 bases). The CDR3 runs to 16 residues. Germline-derived CDR1 and CDR2 are LGHNA and YNFKEQ. The V and J ends lost 0 bases and 1 base respectively, with 12 bases between them. The CDR3 nucleotides read TGTGCCAGCAGCCAAGATGAGGGCAGGGGGAACACTGAAGCTTTCTTT. This gives the protein CASSQDEGRGNTEAFF.

V is TRBV12-3 or TRBV12-4 and J is TRBJ2-2; possibly TRBD2 for D (7 bases). V gave up 0 bases and J gave up 6 bases, with 8 bases separating them. This CDR3 is built from 14 residues. The DNA for the CDR3 is TGTGCCAGCAGTTTAGCGGGGGGGCCCGGGGAGCTGTTTTTT. This sequence encodes CASSLAGGPGELFF.